This entry features one TCR beta chain sequence. This sample stems from a study of OX40 agonist ivuxolimab in advanced cancers. The overall study: Ivuxolimab was delivered to patients intravenously every 2 weeks at doses spanning 0.01 to 10 mg/kg.

The CDR3 has 23 residues. Per germline, CDR1 SQVTM and CDR2 ANQGSEA. J was trimmed by 2 bases and V by 4 bases; bases with no gene match: 27. Repertoires were generated with immunoSEQ multiplex PCR, while TCRdb's copy carries only in-frame clones and drops some. Of under 85,000 clones in the sample, around nine tenths were seen once. The TCR comes from an adult with an advanced solid tumor such as melanoma, head and neck, liver or kidney cancer. Here the sequenced sample was CD4+ or CD8+ T cells sorted from blood, taken in a trial of the OX40 agonist ivuxolimab. This rearrangement joins TRBV29-1 to TRBJ2-5; 14 nucleotides align to TRBD2. In DNA, the CDR3 is TGCAGCGTTGGAGGAGTTCCCTCATCAATGACTAGCGGGAGGGAGGGAAGGCAAGAGACCCAGTACTTC. Protein: CSVGGVPSSMTSGREGRQETQYF. Full variable domain (missing parts from reference TRBV29-1 and TRBJ2-5): SAVISQKPSRDICQRGTSLTIQCQVDSQVTMMFWYRQQPGQSLTLIATANQGSEATYESGFVIDKFPISRPNLTFSTLTVSNMSPEDSSIYLCSVGGVPSSMTSGREGRQETQYFGPGTRLLVL.